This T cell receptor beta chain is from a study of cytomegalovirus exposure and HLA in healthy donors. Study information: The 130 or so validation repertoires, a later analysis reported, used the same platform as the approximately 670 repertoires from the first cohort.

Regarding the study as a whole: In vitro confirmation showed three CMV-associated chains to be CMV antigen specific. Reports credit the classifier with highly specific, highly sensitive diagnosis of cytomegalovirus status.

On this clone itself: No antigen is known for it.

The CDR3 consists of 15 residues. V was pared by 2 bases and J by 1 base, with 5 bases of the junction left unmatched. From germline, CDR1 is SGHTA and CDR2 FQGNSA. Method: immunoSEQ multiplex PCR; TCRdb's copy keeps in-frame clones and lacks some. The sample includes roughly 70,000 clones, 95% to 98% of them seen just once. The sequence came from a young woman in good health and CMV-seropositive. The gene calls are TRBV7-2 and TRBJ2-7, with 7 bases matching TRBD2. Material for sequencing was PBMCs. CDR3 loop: CASSLIGGGSYEQYF. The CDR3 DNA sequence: TGTGCCAGCAGCTTAATTGGCGGGGGATCCTACGAGCAGTACTTC. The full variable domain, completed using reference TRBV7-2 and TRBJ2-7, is GAGVSQSPSNKVTEKGKDVELRCDPISGHTALYWYRQSLGQGLEFLIYFQGNSAPDKSGLPSDRFSAERTGGSVSTLTIQRTQQEDSAVYLCASSLIGGGSYEQYFGPGTRLTVT.